This TCR beta chain originates from a study of T-cell reconstitution after alpha-beta-depleted transplantation in children. It was with unique molecular identifiers that the TCRbeta library was prepared. One entry per CDR3 protein, called by TCRdb with MiXCR from the PCR reads. The sample consists of some 830,000 distinct CDR3 sequences, less than 20% of them appearing once. Overall study findings and caveats: Surviving recipient T cells and thymic progenitors underlay high day-60 TCRbeta diversity in some patients. Approximately two months post-transplant, alpha-beta T cells reportedly originated from several hundred expanded graft clones.

This clonotype was picked up a small number of times. Antigen unknown. Deletions cut 4 bases from V and 3 bases from J, with 7 bases between. CDR3 size: 13 residues. Germline V gene sequence: CDR1 MGHRA, CDR2 YSYEKL. This chain uses TRBV4-1 with TRBJ2-1; D is perhaps TRBD1 or TRBD2 (5 bases each). This clonotype was sampled from a male patient younger than 18 who had a stem cell transplant for acute lymphoblastic leukemia, so the T cells may come from the graft donor. The sample here was PBMCs, mostly from graft donor cells, taken 360 days after TCRalphabeta/CD19-depleted stem cell transplant. CDR3 DNA sequence: TGCGCCAGCAGCCGGGGGAACTACAATGAGCAGTTCTTC. Its protein is CASSRGNYNEQFF.